The 10 T cell receptor beta chains below were found in one sample sequenced in a study of patients and donors after allogeneic stem cell transplantation. Each CDR3 protein is one row after TCRdb ran MiXCR on the RT-PCR reads. The table includes hundreds of thousands of distinct CDR3 sequences, under 20% detected once. Sequencing used blood, either unsorted or a sorted T cell fraction (not recorded which). These receptors were taken from a human donor who was either an allogeneic HSCT recipient or a stem cell or donor lymphocyte infusion donor (not recorded which). It is not recorded whose cells these are; they may come from a transplant donor.

This clonotype was recorded a few times. The chain has TRBV7-3 and TRBJ2-7; D possibly uses TRBD1 or TRBD2 (6 bases each). With 4 bases removed from V and 6 bases from J, the gap between germline ends came to 25 bases. This CDR3 is built from 17 residues. Germline CDR1 is SGHTA and CDR2 is FQGTGA. CDR3 DNA sequence: TGTGCCAGCAGCTCCACCCTGGAGGGGGATCCACGAACCGAGCAGTACTTC. Amino acid sequence: CASSSTLEGDPRTEQYF.

The V gene is TRBV7-6, the J gene TRBJ2-3; 7 nucleotides match TRBD2. The V gene end was trimmed by 1 base and the J gene end by 7 bases; junction bases not matched to a gene: 8. In germline, CDR1 is SGHVS, CDR2 FNYEAQ. The CDR3 is 15 residues long. Written as DNA, the CDR3 is TGTGCCAGCAGCTTAGAAGGGGAGGGGCGTTATACGCAGTATTTT. It translates to CASSLEGEGRYTQYF.

The rearrangement uses TRBV12-3 or TRBV12-4 and TRBJ1-5; D perhaps matches TRBD1 (5 bases). The CDR3 runs 15 residues. V dropped 1 base and J dropped 7 bases, with 14 bases sitting between them. The CDR3 coding sequence is TGTGCCAGCAGTTTAGGGGCGCCCCGGGGGCAGCCCCAGCATTTT. It codes for CASSLGAPRGQPQHF.

The genes are TRBV2 and TRBJ2-1, with D maybe TRBD2 (7 bases). The V gene's germline CDR1 is SNHLY and CDR2 FYNNEI. This CDR3 has 15 residues. Trimming left V 8 bases short and J 8 bases short, with 22 bases between. The CDR3 protein is CASGRGGFYIDEQFF. The CDR3 nucleotides are TGTGCCAGCGGACGCGGGGGCTTCTACATAGATGAGCAGTTCTTC.

The rearrangement uses TRBV4-3 and TRBJ2-1, with TRBD2 matching over 11 bases. The CDR3 runs to 18 residues. CDR1 and CDR2 from the germline V gene are LGHNA and YSLEER. Trimming at V came to 1 base and at J to 3 bases, leaving 8 bases not matched to a gene. CDR3 bases: TGCGCCAGCAGCCAAGGCCTAGCGGGGGGTTTCCTCTACAATGAGCAGTTCTTC. Residues: CASSQGLAGGFLYNEQFF.

This clonotype was counted ten times or more. This chain links TRBV12-3 or TRBV12-4 with TRBJ2-7, with D uncertain. There are 14 residues in the CDR3. V was trimmed by 3 bases and J by 0 bases, leaving 9 bases between them. CDR3 DNA: TGTGCCAGCAGTTTGCAGCCGAACTCCTACGAGCAGTACTTC. Encoded protein: CASSLQPNSYEQYF.

This clonotype appeared a few times. This rearrangement joins TRBV2 to TRBJ1-1; D is perhaps TRBD1 (6 bases). CDR3 size: 14 residues. Germline assignment: CDR1 SNHLY and CDR2 FYNNEI. The V gene lost 6 bases and the J gene lost 1 base, with 12 bases spanning the gap. CDR3 region: CASRQPGQNTEAFF. CDR3 DNA: TGTGCCAGCAGGCAACCGGGACAGAACACTGAAGCTTTCTTT.

This clonotype was found a few times. The chain recombines TRBV2 with TRBJ1-2, with a weak D call TRBD1 (6 bases). The CDR3 loop spans 14 amino acids. Germline V gene sequence: CDR1 SNHLY, CDR2 FYNNEI. V lost 6 bases and J 8 bases, leaving 19 bases between the germline ends. The CDR3 DNA is TGTGCCAGCAGAGACCCGGGGGGCCCGGACGGCTACACCTTC. It yields the protein CASRDPGGPDGYTF.

This clonotype was observed a handful of times. The chain joins TRBV27 to TRBJ2-1; D is ambiguous. Germline CDR1 and CDR2: MNHEY and SMNVEV (reference sequence). V was clipped by 3 bases and J by 3 bases, with 6 bases between them. The CDR3 runs to 13 residues. The CDR3 coding sequence is TGTGCCAGCAGTTTTTCCGTCTACAATGAGCAGTTCTTC. Translated, it gives CASSFSVYNEQFF.

A few counts support this clonotype. The V and J genes are TRBV7-3 and TRBJ2-1, with D perhaps matching TRBD1 (5 bases). The length of the CDR3 is 15 residues. The germline V gene encodes CDR1 SGHTA and CDR2 FQGTGA. V lost 5 bases to trimming and J lost 2 bases, with 13 bases between them. This chain's CDR3 is CASSQEGVPYNEQFF. The CDR3 DNA follows: TGTGCCAGCAGCCAAGAAGGGGTTCCCTACAATGAGCAGTTCTTC.